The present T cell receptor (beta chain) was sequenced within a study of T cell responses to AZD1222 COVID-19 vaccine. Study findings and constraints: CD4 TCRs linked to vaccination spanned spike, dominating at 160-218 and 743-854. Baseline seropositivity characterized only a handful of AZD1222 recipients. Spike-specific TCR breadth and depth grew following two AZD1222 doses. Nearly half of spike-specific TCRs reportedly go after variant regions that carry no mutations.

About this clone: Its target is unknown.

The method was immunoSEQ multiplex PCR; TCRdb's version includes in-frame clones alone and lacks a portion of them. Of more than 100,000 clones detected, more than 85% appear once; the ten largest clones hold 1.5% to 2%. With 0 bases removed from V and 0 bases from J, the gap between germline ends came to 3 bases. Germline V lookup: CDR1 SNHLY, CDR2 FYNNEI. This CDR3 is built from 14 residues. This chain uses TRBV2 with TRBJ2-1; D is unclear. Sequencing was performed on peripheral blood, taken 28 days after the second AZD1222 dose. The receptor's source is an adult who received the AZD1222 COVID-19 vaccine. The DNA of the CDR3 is TGTGCCAGCAGTGAAGCCAGCTCCTACAATGAGCAGTTCTTC. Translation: CASSEASSYNEQFF.